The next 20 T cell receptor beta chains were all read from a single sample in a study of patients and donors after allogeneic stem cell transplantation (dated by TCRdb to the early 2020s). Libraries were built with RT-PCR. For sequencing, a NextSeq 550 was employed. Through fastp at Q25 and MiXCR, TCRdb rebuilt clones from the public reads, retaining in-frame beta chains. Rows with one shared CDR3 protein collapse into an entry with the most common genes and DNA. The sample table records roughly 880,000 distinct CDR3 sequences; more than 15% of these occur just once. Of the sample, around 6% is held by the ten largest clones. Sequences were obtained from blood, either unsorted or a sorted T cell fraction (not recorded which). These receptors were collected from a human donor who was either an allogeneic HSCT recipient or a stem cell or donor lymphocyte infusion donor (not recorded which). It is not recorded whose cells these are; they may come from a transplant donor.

The CDR3 DNA sequence: TGTGCCACCAGCAGAGATAGACGGGGGGGCACAGATACGCAGTATTTT. This gives the protein CATSRDRRGGTDTQYF. The V and J genes are TRBV15 and TRBJ2-3; the match to TRBD2 covers 7 bases. Germline-derived CDR1 and CDR2 are LNHNV and YYDKDF (reference sequence). V lost 0 bases and J lost 1; bases outside the gene matches: 4. The CDR3 is 16 amino acids.

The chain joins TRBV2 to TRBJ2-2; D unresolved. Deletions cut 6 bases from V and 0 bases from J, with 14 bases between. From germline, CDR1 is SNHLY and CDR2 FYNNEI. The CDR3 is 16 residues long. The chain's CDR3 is CASRFQTLANTGELFF. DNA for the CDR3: TGTGCCAGCAGGTTCCAGACACTCGCGAACACCGGGGAGCTGTTTTTT.

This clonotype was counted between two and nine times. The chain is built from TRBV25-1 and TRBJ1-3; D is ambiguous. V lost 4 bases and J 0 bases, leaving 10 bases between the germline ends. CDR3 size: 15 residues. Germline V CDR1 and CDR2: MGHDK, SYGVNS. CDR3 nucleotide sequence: TGTGCCAGCAGTGGAGCGGGGATCTCTGGAAACACCATATATTTT. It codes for CASSGAGISGNTIYF.

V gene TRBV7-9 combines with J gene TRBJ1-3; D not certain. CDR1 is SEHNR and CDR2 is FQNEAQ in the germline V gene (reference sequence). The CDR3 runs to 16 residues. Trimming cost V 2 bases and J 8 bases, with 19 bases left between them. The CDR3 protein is CASSLRILPGEHTIYF. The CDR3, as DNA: TGTGCCAGCAGCTTACGGATCCTGCCGGGAGAACACACCATATATTTT.

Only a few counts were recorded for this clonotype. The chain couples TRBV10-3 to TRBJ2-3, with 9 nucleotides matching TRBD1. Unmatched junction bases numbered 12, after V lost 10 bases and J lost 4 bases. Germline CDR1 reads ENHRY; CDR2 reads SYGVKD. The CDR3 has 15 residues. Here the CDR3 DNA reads TGTGCCACGGCGGGACAGGGAGGTGAGGCAGATACGCAGTATTTT. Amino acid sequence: CATAGQGGEADTQYF.

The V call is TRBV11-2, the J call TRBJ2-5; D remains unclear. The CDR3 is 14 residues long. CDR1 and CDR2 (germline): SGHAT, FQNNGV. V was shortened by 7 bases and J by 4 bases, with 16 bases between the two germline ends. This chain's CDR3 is CASTRTLQRETQYF. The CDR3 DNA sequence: TGTGCCAGCACCCGGACCCTCCAGCGAGAGACCCAGTACTTC.

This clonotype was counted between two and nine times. CDR3 in DNA: TGTGCCAGCAGCCCCGTTGGTGGGAATCAGCCCCAGCATTTT. It yields the protein CASSPVGGNQPQHF. The chain carries TRBV7-8 and TRBJ1-5, with D hard to call. Trimming stripped 5 bases from V and 4 bases from J, with 12 bases between. Per germline, CDR1 SGHVS and CDR2 FQNEAQ. The CDR3 runs 14 residues.

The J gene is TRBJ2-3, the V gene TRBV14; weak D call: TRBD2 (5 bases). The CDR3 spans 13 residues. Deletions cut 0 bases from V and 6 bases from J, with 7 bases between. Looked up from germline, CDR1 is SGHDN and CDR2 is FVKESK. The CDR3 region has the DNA TGTGCCAGCAGCCAAGATGTAGCGGATACGCAGTATTTT. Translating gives CASSQDVADTQYF.

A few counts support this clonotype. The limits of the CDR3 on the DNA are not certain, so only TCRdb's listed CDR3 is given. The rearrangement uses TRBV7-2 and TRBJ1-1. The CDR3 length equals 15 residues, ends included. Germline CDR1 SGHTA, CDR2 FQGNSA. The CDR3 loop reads CASSLVGGGNTEVFF.

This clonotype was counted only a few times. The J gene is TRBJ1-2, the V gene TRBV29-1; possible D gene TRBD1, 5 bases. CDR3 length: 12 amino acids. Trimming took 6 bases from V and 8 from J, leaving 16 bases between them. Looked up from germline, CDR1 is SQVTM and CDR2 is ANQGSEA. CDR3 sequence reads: CSVRTGVKGYTF. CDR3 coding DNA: TGCAGCGTCAGGACGGGGGTGAAGGGCTACACCTTC.

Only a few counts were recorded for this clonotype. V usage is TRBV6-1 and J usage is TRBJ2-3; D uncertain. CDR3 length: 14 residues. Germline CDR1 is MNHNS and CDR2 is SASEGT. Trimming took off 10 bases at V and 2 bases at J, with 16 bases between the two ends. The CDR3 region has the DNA TGTGCCATAGATGGACGGCTATACACAGATACGCAGTATTTT. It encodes CAIDGRLYTDTQYF.

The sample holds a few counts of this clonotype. The CDR3 sequence: CASKEKLADTQYF. As DNA, the CDR3 is TGTGCCAGCAAGGAGAAGTTGGCAGATACGCAGTATTTT. This chain joins TRBV27 and TRBJ2-3; D remains unclear. Deletions cut 7 bases from V and 4 bases from J, with 12 bases between. The CDR3 contains 13 residues. CDR1 MNHEY and CDR2 SMNVEV come from the germline V gene (reference sequence).

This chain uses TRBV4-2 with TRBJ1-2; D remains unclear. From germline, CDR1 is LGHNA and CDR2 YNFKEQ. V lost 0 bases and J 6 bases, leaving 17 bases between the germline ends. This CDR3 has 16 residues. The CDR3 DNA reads TGTGCCAGCAGCCAAGATGGGTTGAGCCCCACGGATGGCTACACCTTC. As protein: CASSQDGLSPTDGYTF.

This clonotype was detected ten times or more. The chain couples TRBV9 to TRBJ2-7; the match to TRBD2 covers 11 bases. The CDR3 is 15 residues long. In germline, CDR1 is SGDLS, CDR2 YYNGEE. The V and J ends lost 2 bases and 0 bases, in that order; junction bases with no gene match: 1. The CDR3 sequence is CASSVGTSGSYEQYF. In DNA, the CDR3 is TGTGCCAGCAGCGTCGGGACTAGCGGCTCCTACGAGCAGTACTTC.

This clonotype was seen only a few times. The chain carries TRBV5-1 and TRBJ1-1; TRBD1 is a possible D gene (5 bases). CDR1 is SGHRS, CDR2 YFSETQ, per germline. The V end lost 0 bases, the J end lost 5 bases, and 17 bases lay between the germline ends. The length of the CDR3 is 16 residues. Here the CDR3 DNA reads TGCGCCAGCAGCTTGGCGCGCGGAGGGGTGTCGACTGAAGCTTTCTTT. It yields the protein CASSLARGGVSTEAFF.

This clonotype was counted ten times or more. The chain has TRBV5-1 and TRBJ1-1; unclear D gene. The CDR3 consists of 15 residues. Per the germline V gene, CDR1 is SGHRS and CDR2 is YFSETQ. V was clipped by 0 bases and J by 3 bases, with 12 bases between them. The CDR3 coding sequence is TGCGCCAGCAGCTTGGGTACCTTGGTGGACACTGAAGCTTTCTTT. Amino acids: CASSLGTLVDTEAFF.

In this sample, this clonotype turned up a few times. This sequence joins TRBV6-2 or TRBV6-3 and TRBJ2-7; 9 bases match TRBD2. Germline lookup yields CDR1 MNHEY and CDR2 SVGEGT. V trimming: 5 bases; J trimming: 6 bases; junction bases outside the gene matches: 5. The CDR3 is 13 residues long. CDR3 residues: CASSAGLAFEQYF. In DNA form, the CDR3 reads TGTGCCAGCAGTGCAGGACTAGCGTTCGAGCAGTACTTC.

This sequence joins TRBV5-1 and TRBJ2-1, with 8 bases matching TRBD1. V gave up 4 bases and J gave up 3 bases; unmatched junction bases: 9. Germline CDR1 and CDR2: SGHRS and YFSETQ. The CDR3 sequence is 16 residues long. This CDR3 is CASSGKGQEIYNEQFF. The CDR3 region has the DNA TGCGCCAGCAGCGGAAAGGGACAGGAAATCTACAATGAGCAGTTCTTC. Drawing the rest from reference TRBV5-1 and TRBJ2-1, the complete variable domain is KAGVTQTPRYLIKTRGQQVTLSCSPISGHRSVSWYQQTPGQGLQFLFEYFSETQRNKGNFPGRFSGRQFSNSRSEMNVSTLELGDSALYLCASSGKGQEIYNEQFFGPGTRLTVL.

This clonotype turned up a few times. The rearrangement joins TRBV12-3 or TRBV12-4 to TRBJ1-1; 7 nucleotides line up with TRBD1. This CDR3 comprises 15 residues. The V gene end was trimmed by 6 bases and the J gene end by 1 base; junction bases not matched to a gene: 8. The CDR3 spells CASSPQGEWNTEAFF. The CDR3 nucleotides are TGTGCCAGCAGCCCCCAGGGGGAGTGGAACACTGAAGCTTTCTTT.

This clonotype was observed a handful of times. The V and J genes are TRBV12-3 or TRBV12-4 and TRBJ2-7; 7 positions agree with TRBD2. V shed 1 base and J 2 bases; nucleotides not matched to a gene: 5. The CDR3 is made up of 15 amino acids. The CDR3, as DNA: TGTGCCAGCAGTTTAGTTGGGACTAAAACCTACGAGCAGTACTTC. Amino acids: CASSLVGTKTYEQYF.